The 14 T cell receptor beta chains below all came from one sample that was sequenced in a study of blood T cell repertoires in COVID-19. Assay used: immunoSEQ multiplex PCR; TCRdb lists only in-frame clones, some missing. The data contain about 210,000 clones, about nine tenths of them singletons. Source material: PBMCs or T cells enriched from blood (not recorded which). All receptors derive from a man aged 25-45 years in a cohort exposed to, infected with or recovered from COVID-19 (not recorded which).

The chain is built from TRBV5-6 and TRBJ1-1; D is unresolved. Trimming removed 0 bases at V and 1 base at J, with 4 bases between. CDR3 length: 13 residues. Germline assignment: CDR1 SGHDT and CDR2 YYEEEE. The CDR3 DNA sequence: TGTGCCAGCAGCTTGGGGGCGAACACTGAAGCTTTCTTT. Translation: CASSLGANTEAFF.

The chain has TRBV24-1 and TRBJ2-7; D uncertain. Trimming left V 9 bases short and J 2 bases short, with 7 bases between. Germline CDR1 reads KGHDR; CDR2 reads SFDVKD. The length of the CDR3 is 11 residues. The CDR3 DNA is TGTGCCACCCTAGGAGCCTACGAGCAGTACTTC. Protein: CATLGAYEQYF.

The chain links TRBV5-1 to TRBJ2-7; no reliable D call. In germline, CDR1 is SGHRS, CDR2 YFSETQ. This CDR3 comprises 13 residues. Trimming cost V 0 bases and J 3 bases, with 7 bases left between them. The CDR3 sequence is CASSLDANYEQYF. The DNA for the CDR3 is TGCGCCAGCAGCTTGGACGCTAACTACGAGCAGTACTTC.

The CDR3 is CTLRLFNSPLHF. CDR3 nucleotides: TGTACTCTACGTCTCTTTAATTCACCCCTCCACTTT. The J gene is TRBJ1-6, the V gene TRBV11-3; no clear D. Germline V gene data show CDR1 as SGHNT and CDR2 as YENEEA. This CDR3 region has 12 residues.

The chain links TRBV11-3 to TRBJ2-2; D not resolved. CDR1 SGHNT and CDR2 YENEEA come from the germline V gene. The CDR3 has 14 amino acids. Deletions cut 0 bases from V and 1 base from J, with 3 bases between. CDR3 amino acids: CASSLEQNTGELFF. CDR3 in DNA: TGTGCCAGCAGCTTAGAACAGAACACCGGGGAGCTGTTTTTT.

The J gene is TRBJ2-1, the V gene TRBV6-4, with 8 bases fitting TRBD2. This CDR3 is built from 17 residues. Germline V lookup: CDR1 MRHNA, CDR2 SNTAGT. Unmatched junction bases numbered 10, after V lost 0 bases and J lost 6 bases. The CDR3 DNA reads as TGTGCCAGCAGTGACTCGGGGTTCGGGCTAGCGGGCAATGAGCAGTTCTTC. Its translation: CASSDSGFGLAGNEQFF.

In its sample, this clone was seen once. V and J are TRBV28 and TRBJ1-3; D uncertain. The ends were cut back, 2 bases at V and 5 bases at J, with 10 bases in the middle. The CDR3 length is 14 residues. Germline CDR1 reads MDHEN; CDR2 reads SYDVKM. The CDR3 DNA sequence: TGTGCCAGCAGTTTAGGCTCTGGCAGAAACACCATATATTTT. It is translated as CASSLGSGRNTIYF.

The chain employs TRBV27 and TRBJ1-4; unclear D gene. Trimming shortened V by 5 bases and J by 4 bases, and 11 bases separated the two germline ends. CDR3 length equals 14 residues. Per germline, CDR1 MNHEY and CDR2 SMNVEV (reference sequence). CDR3 sequence: CASSSGSLNEKLFF. In DNA form, the CDR3 reads TGTGCCAGCAGTAGCGGGAGCCTTAATGAAAAACTGTTTTTT.

The chain links TRBV19 to TRBJ2-1; TRBD2 aligns across 14 bases. J was trimmed by 2 bases and V by 7 bases; bases with no gene match: 1. The germline V gene encodes CDR1 LNHDA and CDR2 SQIVND (reference sequence). This CDR3 has 15 residues. Here the CDR3 reads CASKGLAGAYNEQFF. CDR3 DNA sequence: TGTGCCAGTAAGGGACTAGCGGGGGCCTACAATGAGCAGTTCTTC.

The V call is TRBV6-5, the J call TRBJ2-2; D possibly corresponds to TRBD2 (5 bases). Trimming removed 6 bases at V and 1 base at J, with 12 bases between. The V gene's germline CDR1 is MNHEY and CDR2 SVGAGI. The CDR3 loop spans 15 amino acids. CDR3 nucleotide sequence: TGTGCCAGCAGGGACGGACGGGGGAACACCGGGGAGCTGTTTTTT. Amino acids: CASRDGRGNTGELFF.

This clone was observed a single time. V and J are TRBV9 and TRBJ1-5, with no clear D. Germline V gene lookup returns CDR1 SGDLS and CDR2 YYNGEE. The CDR3 runs 13 residues. Trimming removed 4 bases at V and 4 bases at J, with 9 bases between. The CDR3: CASSIYGNQPQHF. For the CDR3, the DNA is TGTGCCAGCAGCATCTACGGTAATCAGCCCCAGCATTTT.

The chain recombines TRBV4-3 with TRBJ1-2, with 7 nucleotides matching TRBD1. Germline loops: CDR1 LGHNA, CDR2 YSLEER. This CDR3 spans 16 amino acids. Trimming took 6 bases from V and 3 from J; bases not matched to a gene: 13. This CDR3 reads CASRVSETGFDYGYTF. CDR3 nucleotide sequence: TGCGCCAGCAGGGTCTCTGAGACAGGGTTTGACTATGGCTACACCTTC.

The J gene is TRBJ1-6, the V gene TRBV7-8; D gene unclear. V lost 0 bases to trimming and J lost 9 bases, with 12 bases between them. This CDR3 has 15 residues. The V gene's germline CDR1 is SGHVS and CDR2 FQNEAQ. The CDR3, as DNA: TGTGCCAGCAGCTTAGCGGTTGGCTTTTCTTCACCCCTCCACTTT. Protein sequence: CASSLAVGFSSPLHF.

The chain is built from TRBV27 and TRBJ1-3; 7 positions match TRBD1. The germline gives CDR1 MNHEY, CDR2 SMNVEV (reference sequence). The CDR3 runs 16 residues. The J segment lost 0 bases and the V segment lost 2 bases, leaving 4 bases of the junction unmatched. CDR3 coding DNA: TGTGCCAGCAGTTTAGTAGGGACAGCCTCTGGAAACACCATATATTTT. It codes for CASSLVGTASGNTIYF.